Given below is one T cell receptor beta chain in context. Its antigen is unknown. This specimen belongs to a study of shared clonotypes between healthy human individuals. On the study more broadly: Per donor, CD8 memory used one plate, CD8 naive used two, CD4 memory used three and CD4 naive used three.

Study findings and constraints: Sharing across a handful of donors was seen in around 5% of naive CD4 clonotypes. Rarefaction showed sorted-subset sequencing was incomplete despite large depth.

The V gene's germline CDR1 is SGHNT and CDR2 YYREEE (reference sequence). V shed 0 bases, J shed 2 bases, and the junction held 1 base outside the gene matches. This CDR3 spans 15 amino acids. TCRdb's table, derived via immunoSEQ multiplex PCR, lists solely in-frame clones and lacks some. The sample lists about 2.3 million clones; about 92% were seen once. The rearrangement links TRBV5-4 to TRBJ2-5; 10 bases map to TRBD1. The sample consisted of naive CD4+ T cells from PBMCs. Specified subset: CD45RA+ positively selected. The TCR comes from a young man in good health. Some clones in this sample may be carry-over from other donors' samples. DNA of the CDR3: TGTGCCAGCAGCTTGGGGACAGGGGGGCAAGAGACCCAGTACTTC. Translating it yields CASSLGTGGQETQYF.